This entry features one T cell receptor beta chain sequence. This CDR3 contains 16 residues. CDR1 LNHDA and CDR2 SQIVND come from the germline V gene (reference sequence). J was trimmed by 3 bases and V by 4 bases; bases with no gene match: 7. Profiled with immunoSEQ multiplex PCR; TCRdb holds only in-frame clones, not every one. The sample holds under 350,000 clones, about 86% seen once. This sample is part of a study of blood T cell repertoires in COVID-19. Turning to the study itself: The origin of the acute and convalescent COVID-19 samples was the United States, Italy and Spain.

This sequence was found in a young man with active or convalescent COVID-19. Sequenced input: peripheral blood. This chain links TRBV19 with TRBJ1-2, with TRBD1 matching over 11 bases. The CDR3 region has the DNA TGTGCCAGTAGTACCGGACAGGGGGCTGGGGACTATGGCTACACCTTC. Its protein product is CASSTGQGAGDYGYTF.